This T cell receptor (beta chain) was identified during a study of molecular identifiers for immune sequencing clone quantification. Between the trimmed V and J ends, which lost 0 bases and 0 bases, there was a span of 9 bases. This CDR3 comprises 15 residues. Germline V gene sequence: CDR1 MNHNY, CDR2 SVGAGI (reference sequence). This clonotype was seen repeatedly, ten times or more. The antigen is not known. Overall study findings and caveats: One cell's worth of spiked Jurkat TCR RNA was reportedly detectable among 900,000 to 1,000,000 naive cells.

Libraries of bulk TCR were made by previously described methods (with listed TCR primers). TCRdb called the PCR reads again in MiXCR, with one record for every CDR3 protein. This table holds about half a million distinct CDR3 sequences, around 23% found once. This TCR derives from a human donor in good health. Some libraries in this study had Jurkat cell RNA spiked in. The chain carries TRBV6-6 and TRBJ2-7; no clear D. Sequencing was done on a sample of naive CD8+ T cells from blood, with Jurkat cell RNA spiked in. Subset noted: FACS-sorted CD8+CD4-CCR7+CD45RA+ naive T cells. The CDR3 region is CASSYSPQVSYEQYF. The CDR3 DNA reads TGTGCCAGCAGTTACTCTCCGCAGGTCTCCTACGAGCAGTACTTC.